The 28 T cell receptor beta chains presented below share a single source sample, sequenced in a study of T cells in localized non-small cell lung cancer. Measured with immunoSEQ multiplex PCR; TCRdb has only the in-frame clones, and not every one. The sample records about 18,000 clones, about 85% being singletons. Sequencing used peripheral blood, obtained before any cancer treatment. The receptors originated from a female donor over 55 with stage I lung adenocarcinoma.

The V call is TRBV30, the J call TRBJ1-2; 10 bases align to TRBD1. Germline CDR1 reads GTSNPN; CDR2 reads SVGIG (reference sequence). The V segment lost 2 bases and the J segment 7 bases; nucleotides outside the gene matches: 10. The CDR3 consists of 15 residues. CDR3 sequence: CAWSKGQGLRIGYTF. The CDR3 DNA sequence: TGTGCCTGGAGTAAGGGACAGGGGCTCCGTATTGGCTACACCTTC. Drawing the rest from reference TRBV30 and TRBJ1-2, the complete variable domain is SQTIHQWPATLVQPVGSPLSLECTVEGTSNPNLYWYRQAAGRGLQLLFYSVGIGQISSEVPQNLSASRPQDRQFILSSKKLLLSDSGFYLCAWSKGQGLRIGYTFGSGTRLTVV.

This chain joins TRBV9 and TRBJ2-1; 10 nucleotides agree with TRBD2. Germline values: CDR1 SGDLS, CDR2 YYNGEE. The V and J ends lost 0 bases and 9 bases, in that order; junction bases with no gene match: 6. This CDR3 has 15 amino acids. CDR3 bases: TGTGCCAGCAGCGTAGGTGGGCTAGCGGGGGTTGAGCAGTTCTTC. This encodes CASSVGGLAGVEQFF. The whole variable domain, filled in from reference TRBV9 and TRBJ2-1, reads DSGVTQTPKHLITATGQRVTLRCSPRSGDLSVYWYQQSLDQGLQFLIQYYNGEERAKGNILERFSAQQFPDLHSELNLSSLELGDSALYFCASSVGGLAGVEQFFGPGTRLTVL.

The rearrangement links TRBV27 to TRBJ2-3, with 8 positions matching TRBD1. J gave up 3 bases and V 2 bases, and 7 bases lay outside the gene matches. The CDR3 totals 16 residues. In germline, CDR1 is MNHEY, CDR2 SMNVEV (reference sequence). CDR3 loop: CASSLRRDRLTDTQYF. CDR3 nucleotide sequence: TGTGCCAGCAGTTTACGACGGGACAGGTTAACAGATACGCAGTATTTT.

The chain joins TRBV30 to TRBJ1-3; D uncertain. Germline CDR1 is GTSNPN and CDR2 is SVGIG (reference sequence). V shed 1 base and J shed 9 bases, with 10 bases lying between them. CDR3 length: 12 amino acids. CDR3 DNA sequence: TGTGCCTGGAGTGGGACTCTTTTCACCATATATTTT. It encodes CAWSGTLFTIYF. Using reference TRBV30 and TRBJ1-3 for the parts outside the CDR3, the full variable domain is SQTIHQWPATLVQPVGSPLSLECTVEGTSNPNLYWYRQAAGRGLQLLFYSVGIGQISSEVPQNLSASRPQDRQFILSSKKLLLSDSGFYLCAWSGTLFTIYFGEGSWLTVV.

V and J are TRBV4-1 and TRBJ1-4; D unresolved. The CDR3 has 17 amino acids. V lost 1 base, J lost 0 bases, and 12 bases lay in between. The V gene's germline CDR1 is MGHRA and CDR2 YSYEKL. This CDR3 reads CASSQGPPRATNEKLFF. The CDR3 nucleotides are TGCGCCAGCAGCCAAGGCCCCCCCAGAGCAACTAATGAAAAACTGTTTTTT.

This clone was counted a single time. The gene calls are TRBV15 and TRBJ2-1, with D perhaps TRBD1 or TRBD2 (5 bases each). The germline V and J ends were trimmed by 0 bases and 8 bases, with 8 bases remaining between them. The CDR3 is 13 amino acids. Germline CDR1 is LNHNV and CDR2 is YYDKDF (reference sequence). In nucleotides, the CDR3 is TGTGCCACCAGCAGAGATCGGGGCGATGAGCAGTTCTTC. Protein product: CATSRDRGDEQFF.

CDR3 bases: TGTGCCAGCGGGGGGAGGAACACTGAAGCTTTCTTT. Translated: CASGGRNTEAFF. The chain joins TRBV7-2 to TRBJ1-1, with a weak D call TRBD1 (5 bases). Trimming left V 8 bases short and J 1 base short, with 8 bases between. CDR1 is SGHTA, CDR2 FQGNSA, per germline. CDR3 size: 12 residues.

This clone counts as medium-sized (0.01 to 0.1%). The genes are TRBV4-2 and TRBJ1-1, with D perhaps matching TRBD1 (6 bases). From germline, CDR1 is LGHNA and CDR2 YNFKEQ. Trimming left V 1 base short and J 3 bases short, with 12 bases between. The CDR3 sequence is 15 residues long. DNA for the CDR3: TGTGCCAGCAGCCAAGTTCAGGGGATACACACTGAAGCTTTCTTT. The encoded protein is CASSQVQGIHTEAFF.

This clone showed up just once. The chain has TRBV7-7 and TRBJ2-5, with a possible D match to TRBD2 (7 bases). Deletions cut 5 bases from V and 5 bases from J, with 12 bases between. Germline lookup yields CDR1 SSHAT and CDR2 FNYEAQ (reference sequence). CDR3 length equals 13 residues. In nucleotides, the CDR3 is TGTGCCAGCAGCGGCGGGGGCACGGAGACCCAGTACTTC. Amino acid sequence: CASSGGGTETQYF.

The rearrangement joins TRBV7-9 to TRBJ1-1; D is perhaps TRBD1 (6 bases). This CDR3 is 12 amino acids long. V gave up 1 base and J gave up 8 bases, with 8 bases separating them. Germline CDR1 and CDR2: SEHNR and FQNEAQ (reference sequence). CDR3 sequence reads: CASSLETGEAFF. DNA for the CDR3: TGTGCCAGCAGCTTAGAAACAGGGGAAGCTTTCTTT. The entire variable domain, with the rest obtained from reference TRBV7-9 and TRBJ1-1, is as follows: DTGVSQNPRHKITKRGQNVTFRCDPISEHNRLYWYRQTLGQGPEFLTYFQNEAQLEKSRLLSDRFSAERPKGSFSTLEIQRTEQGDSAMYLCASSLETGEAFFGQGTRLTVV.

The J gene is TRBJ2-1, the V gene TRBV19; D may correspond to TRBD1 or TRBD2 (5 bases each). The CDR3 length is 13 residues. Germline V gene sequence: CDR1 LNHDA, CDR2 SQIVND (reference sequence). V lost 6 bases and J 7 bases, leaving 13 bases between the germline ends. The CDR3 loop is CASSTGLPNEQFF. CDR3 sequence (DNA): TGTGCCAGTAGCACAGGACTTCCTAATGAGCAGTTCTTC.

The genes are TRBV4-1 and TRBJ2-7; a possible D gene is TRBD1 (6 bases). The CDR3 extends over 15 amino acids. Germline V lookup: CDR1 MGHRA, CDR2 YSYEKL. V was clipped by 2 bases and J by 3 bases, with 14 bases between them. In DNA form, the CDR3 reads TGCGCCAGCAGCCAAACTCGACAGGACCTCTACGAGCAGTACTTC. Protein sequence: CASSQTRQDLYEQYF.

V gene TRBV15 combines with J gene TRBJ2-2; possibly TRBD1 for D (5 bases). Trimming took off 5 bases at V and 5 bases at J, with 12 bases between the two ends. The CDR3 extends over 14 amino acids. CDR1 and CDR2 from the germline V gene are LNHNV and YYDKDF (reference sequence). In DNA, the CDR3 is TGTGCCACCAGCCCCAGGGATGGTACCGGGGAGCTGTTTTTT. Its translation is CATSPRDGTGELFF.

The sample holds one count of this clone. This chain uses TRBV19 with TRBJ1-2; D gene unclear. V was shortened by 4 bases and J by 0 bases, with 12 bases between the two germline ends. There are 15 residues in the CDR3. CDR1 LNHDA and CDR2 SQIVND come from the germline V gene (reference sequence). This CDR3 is CASSTAGNSNYGYTF. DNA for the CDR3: TGTGCCAGTAGTACCGCGGGGAATTCTAACTATGGCTACACCTTC.

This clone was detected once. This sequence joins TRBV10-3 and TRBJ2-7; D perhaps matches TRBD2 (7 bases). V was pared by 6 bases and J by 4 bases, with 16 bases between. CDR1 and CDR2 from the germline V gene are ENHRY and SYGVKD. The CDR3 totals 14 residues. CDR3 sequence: CAIRGRGSQYEQYF. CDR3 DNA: TGTGCCATCAGGGGGAGGGGGTCCCAGTACGAGCAGTACTTC.

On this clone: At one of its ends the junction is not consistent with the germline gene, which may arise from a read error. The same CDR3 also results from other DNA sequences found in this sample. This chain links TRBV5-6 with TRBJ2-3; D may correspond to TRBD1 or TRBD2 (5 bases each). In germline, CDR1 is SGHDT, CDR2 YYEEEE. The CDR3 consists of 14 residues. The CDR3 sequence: CASSFLGVEDTQYF. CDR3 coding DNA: TGTGCTAGCAGCTTCTTGGGGGTCGAGGATACGCAGTATTTT.

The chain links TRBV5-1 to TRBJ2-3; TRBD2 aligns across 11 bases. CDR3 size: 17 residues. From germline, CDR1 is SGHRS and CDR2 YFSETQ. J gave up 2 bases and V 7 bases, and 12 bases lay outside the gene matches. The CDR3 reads CASRYGTSGEFTDTQYF. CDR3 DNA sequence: TGCGCCAGCCGCTATGGGACTAGCGGTGAATTCACAGATACGCAGTATTTT.

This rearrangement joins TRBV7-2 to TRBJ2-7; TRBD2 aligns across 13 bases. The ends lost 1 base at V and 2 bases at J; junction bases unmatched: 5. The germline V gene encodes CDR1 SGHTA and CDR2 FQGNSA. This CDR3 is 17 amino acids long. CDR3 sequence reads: CASSLGTSGGVAYEQYF. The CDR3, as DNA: TGTGCCAGCAGCTTAGGGACTAGCGGGGGCGTAGCCTACGAGCAGTACTTC.

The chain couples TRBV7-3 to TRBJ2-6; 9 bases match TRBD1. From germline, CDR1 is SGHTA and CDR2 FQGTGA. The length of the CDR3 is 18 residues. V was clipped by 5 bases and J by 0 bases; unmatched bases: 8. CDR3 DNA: TGTGCCAGCAGCCTCCGACAGGGGGGGAACTCTGGGGCCAACGTCCTGACTTTC. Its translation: CASSLRQGGNSGANVLTF.

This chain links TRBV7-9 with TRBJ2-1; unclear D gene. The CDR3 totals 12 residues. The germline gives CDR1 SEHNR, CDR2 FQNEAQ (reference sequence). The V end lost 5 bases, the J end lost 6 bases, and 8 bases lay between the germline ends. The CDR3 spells CASSPIPNEQFF. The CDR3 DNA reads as TGTGCCAGCAGCCCTATCCCCAATGAGCAGTTCTTC.

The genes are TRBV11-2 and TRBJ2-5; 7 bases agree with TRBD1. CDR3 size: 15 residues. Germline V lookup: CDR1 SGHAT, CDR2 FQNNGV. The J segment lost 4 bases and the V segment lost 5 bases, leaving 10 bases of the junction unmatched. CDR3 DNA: TGTGCCAGCAGCCCCGGGACAGTGAACGGAGAGACCCAGTACTTC. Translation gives CASSPGTVNGETQYF.

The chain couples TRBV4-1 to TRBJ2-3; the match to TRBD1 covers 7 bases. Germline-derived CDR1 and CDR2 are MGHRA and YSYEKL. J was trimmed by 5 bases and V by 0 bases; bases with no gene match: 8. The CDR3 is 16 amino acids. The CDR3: CASSQDGRGQGDTQYF. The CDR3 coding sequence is TGCGCCAGCAGCCAAGATGGAAGGGGGCAGGGAGATACGCAGTATTTT.

The CDR3 nucleotides read TGTGCCAGCACCCGGGACCGAGGGGAGACCCAGTACTTC. Protein product: CASTRDRGETQYF. The V gene is TRBV2, the J gene TRBJ2-5; perhaps D is TRBD1 or TRBD2 (5 bases each). Trimming took 7 bases from V and 5 from J, leaving 14 bases between them. Germline V CDR1 and CDR2: SNHLY, FYNNEI. This CDR3 has 13 amino acids.

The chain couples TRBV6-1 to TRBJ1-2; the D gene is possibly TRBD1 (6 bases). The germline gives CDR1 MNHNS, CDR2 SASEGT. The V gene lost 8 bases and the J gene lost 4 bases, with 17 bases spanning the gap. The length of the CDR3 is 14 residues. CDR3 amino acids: CASSQGGSLYGYTF. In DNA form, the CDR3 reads TGTGCCAGCTCACAGGGCGGGTCCCTCTATGGCTACACCTTC.

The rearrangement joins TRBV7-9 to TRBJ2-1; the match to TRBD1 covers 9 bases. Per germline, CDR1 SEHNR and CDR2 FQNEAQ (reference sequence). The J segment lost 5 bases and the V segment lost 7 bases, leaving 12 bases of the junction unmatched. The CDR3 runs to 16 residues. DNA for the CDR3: TGTGCCAGCATCGCCGAAGGACAGGGGTACAACAATGAGCAGTTCTTC. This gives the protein CASIAEGQGYNNEQFF.

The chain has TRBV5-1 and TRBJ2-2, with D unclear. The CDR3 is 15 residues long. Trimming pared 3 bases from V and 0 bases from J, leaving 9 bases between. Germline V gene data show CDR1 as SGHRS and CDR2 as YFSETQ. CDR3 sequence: CASSSGYSNTGELFF. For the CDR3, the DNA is TGCGCCAGCAGCTCGGGCTATTCGAACACCGGGGAGCTGTTTTTT.

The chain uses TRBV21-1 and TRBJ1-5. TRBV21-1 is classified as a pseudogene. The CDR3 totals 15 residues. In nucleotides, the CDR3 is TGTGCCAGCAGCAAAGCGCTTTGTGGGTGGGGTCAGCAGCATTTT. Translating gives CASSKALCGWGQQHF.

CDR3 amino acids: CAWSQDSNQPQHF. The CDR3 DNA is TGTGCCTGGAGTCAAGATAGCAATCAGCCCCAGCATTTT. The chain uses TRBV30 and TRBJ1-5, with no clear D. The germline CDR1 and CDR2 sequences are GTSNPN and SVGIG (reference sequence). Trimming took 2 bases from V and 0 from J, leaving 5 bases between them. The length of the CDR3 is 13 residues.